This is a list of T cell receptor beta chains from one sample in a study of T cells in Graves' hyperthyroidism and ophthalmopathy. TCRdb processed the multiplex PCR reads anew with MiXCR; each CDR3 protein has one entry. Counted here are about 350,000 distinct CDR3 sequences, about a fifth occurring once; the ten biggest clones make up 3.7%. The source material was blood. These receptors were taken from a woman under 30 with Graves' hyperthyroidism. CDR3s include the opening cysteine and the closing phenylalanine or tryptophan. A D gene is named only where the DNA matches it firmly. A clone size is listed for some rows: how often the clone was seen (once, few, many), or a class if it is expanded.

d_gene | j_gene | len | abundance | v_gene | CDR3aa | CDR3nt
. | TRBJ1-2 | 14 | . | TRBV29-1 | CSVITVSSNYGYTF | TGCAGCGTTATCACAGTTTCCTCCAACTATGGCTACACCTTC
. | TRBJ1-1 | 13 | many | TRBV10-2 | CASSESRDTEAFF | TGCGCCAGCAGTGAGTCGAGGGACACTGAAGCTTTCTTT
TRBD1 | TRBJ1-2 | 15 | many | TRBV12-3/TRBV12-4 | CASRGTGLGNYGYTF | TGTGCCAGCAGAGGGACAGGGTTGGGAAACTATGGCTACACCTTC
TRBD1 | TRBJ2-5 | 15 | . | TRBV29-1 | CSVGSGTVGGETQYF | TGCAGCGTTGGTTCCGGGACAGTTGGGGGAGAGACCCAGTACTTC
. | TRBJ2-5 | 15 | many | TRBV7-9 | CASSLSGGGFETQYF | TGTGCCAGCAGCCTTTCTGGAGGGGGGTTTGAGACCCAGTACTTC
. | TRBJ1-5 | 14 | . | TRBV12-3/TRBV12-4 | CASSFHERNQPQHF | TGTGCCAGCAGTTTTCATGAACGCAATCAGCCCCAGCATTTT
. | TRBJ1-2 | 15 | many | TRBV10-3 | CAISERAEGSYGYTF | TGTGCCATCAGTGAGCGGGCAGAGGGGAGCTATGGCTACACCTTC
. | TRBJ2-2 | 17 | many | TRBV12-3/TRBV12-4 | CASSFPSPWQGDGELFF | TGTGCCAGCAGTTTCCCTTCCCCCTGGCAGGGAGACGGGGAGCTGTTTTTT
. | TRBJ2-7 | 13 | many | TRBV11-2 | CASSLVRGSEQYF | TGTGCCAGCAGCTTAGTTCGAGGCTCCGAGCAGTACTTC
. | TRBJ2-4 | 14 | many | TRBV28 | CASSPPGTTSVEYF | TGTGCCAGCAGCCCACCGGGGACGACGAGCGTTGAGTACTTC
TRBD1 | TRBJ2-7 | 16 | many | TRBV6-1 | CASRRPGQGLRCEQYF | TGTGCCAGCAGACGCCCCGGACAGGGTCTAAGGTGCGAGCAGTACTTC
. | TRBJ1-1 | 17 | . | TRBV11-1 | CASSLARDIYMNTEAFF | TGTGCCAGCAGCTTAGCCCGGGACATCTACATGAACACTGAAGCTTTCTTT
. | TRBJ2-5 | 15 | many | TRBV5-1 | CASSAGGPRQETQYF | TGCGCCAGCAGCGCCGGGGGGCCTCGCCAAGAGACCCAGTACTTC
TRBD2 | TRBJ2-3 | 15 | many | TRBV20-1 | CSALTLAGGSDTQYF | TGCAGTGCCCTCACCCTAGCGGGGGGGTCAGATACGCAGTATTTT
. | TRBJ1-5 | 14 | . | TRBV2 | CASSSWGERQPQHF | TGTGCCAGCAGTTCCTGGGGTGAGCGGCAGCCCCAGCATTTT
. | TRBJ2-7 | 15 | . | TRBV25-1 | CASSGGVTPGYEQYF | TGTGCCAGCAGTGGCGGGGTCACTCCGGGCTACGAGCAGTACTTC
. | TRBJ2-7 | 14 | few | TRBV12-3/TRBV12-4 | CASSLPQGTYEQYF | TGTGCCAGCAGTTTACCGCAGGGAACCTACGAGCAGTACTTC
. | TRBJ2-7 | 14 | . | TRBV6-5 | CASSYSRVGYEQCF | TGTGCCAGCAGCTACTCTAGGGTAGGCTACGAGCAGTGCTTC
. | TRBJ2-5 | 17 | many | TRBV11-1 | CASQSPSPQVQVETQYF | TGTGCCAGTCAATCTCCCAGTCCCCAGGTCCAAGTGGAGACCCAGTACTTC
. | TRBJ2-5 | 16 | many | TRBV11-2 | CASSLGPAGSEETQYF | TGTGCCAGCAGCTTGGGTCCAGCGGGCTCAGAAGAGACCCAGTACTTC
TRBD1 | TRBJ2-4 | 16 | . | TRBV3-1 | CASSPPTGVAKNIQYF | TGTGCCAGCAGCCCCCCGACAGGGGTAGCCAAAAACATTCAGTACTTC
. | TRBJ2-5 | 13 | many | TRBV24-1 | CATRRGSQETQYF | TGTGCCACCAGGCGGGGCAGCCAAGAGACCCAGTACTTC
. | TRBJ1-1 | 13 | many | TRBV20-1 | CSARDPRGAEAFF | TGCAGTGCTAGAGATCCACGGGGCGCTGAAGCTTTCTTT
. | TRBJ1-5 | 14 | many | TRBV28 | CASRTGWHHRAQHF | TGTGCCAGCAGGACAGGATGGCACCACCGGGCCCAGCATTTT
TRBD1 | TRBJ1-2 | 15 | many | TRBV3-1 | CASSGRDRAIYGYTF | TGTGCCAGCAGCGGCCGGGACAGGGCAATCTATGGCTACACCTTC
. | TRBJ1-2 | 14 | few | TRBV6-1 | CASSGPGPNYGYTF | TGTGCCAGCAGTGGACCCGGACCTAACTATGGCTACACCTTC
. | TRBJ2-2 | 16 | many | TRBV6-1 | CASSRTGMGGTGELFF | TGTGCCAGCAGTAGAACAGGGATGGGAGGGACCGGGGAGCTGTTTTTT
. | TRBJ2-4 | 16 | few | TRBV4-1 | CASSQVFGSAKNIQYF | TGCGCCAGCAGCCAAGTATTCGGCTCAGCCAAAAACATTCAGTACTTC
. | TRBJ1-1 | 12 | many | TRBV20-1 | CSAGGQGAEAFF | TGCAGTGCGGGGGGACAAGGGGCTGAAGCTTTCTTT
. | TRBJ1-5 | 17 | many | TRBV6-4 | CASQGGTGHWSNQPQHF | TGTGCCAGCCAAGGTGGAACAGGGCATTGGAGCAATCAGCCCCAGCATTTT
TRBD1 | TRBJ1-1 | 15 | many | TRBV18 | CASSWDRTMNTEAFF | TGTGCCAGCTCGTGGGACAGGACGATGAACACTGAAGCTTTCTTT